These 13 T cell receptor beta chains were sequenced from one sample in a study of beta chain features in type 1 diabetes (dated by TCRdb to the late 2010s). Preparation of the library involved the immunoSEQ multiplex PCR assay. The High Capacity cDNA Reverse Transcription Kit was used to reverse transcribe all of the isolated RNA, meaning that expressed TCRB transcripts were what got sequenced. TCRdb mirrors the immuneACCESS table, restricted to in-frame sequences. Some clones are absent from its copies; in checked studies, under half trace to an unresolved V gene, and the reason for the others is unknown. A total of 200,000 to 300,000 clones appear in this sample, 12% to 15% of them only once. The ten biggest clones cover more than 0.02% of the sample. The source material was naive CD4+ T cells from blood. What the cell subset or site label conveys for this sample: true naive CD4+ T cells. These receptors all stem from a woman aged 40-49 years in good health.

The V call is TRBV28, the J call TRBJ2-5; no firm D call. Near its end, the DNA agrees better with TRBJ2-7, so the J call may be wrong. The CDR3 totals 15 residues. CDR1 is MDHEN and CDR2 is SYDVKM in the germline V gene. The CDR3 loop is CASSPVRVIGYEQYF. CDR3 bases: TGTGCCAGCAGCCCCGTCCGGGTGATAGGTTACGAGCAGTACTTC.

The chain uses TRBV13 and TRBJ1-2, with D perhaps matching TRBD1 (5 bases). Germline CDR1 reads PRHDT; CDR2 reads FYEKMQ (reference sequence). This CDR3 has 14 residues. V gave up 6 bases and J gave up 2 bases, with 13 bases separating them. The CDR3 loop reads CASSTAGFNYGYTF. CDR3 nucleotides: TGTGCCAGCAGTACGGCAGGGTTCAACTATGGCTACACCTTC.

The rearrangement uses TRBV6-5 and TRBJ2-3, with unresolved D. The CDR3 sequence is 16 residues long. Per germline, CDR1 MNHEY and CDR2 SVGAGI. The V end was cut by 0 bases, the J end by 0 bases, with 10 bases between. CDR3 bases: TGTGCCAGCAGTTACTCGATGGCCCATAGCACAGATACGCAGTATTTT. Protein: CASSYSMAHSTDTQYF.

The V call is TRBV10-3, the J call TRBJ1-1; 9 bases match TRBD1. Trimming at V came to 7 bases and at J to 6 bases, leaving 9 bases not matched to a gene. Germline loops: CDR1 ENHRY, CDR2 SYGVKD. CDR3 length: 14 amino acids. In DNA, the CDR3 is TGTGCCATCAACGAACAGGGGGCTGAAGCTGAAGCTTTCTTT. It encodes CAINEQGAEAEAFF.

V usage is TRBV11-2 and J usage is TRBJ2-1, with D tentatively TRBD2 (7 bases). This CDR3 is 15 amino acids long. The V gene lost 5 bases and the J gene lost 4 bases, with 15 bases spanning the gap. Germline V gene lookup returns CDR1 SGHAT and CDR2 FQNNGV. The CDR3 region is CASSRRRGPYNEQFF. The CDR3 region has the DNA TGTGCCAGCAGCCGCCGGCGGGGGCCGTACAATGAGCAGTTCTTC.

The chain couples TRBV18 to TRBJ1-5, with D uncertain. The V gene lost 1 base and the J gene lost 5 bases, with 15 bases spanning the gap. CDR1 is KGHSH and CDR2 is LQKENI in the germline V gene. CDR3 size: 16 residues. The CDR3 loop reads CASSPRVHGADQPQHF. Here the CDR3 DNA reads TGTGCCAGCTCACCACGGGTGCACGGTGCGGATCAGCCCCAGCATTTT. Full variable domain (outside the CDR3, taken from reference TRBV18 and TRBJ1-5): NAGVMQNPRHLVRRRGQEARLRCSPMKGHSHVYWYRQLPEEGLKFMVYLQKENIIDESGMPKERFSAEFPKEGPSILRIQQVVRGDSAAYFCASSPRVHGADQPQHFGDGTRLSIL.

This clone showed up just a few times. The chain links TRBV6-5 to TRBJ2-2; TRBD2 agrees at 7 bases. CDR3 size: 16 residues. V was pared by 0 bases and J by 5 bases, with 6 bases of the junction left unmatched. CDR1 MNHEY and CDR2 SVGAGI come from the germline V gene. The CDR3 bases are TGTGCCAGCAGTTACTCGTATCGGGGGGAAACCGGGGAGCTGTTTTTT. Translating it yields CASSYSYRGETGELFF.

In DNA form, the CDR3 reads TGTGCCAGCAGTTTACAGGGGTATGGCTACACCTTC. It translates to CASSLQGYGYTF. The chain carries TRBV11-2 and TRBJ1-2; 7 bases line up with TRBD1. J lost 5 bases, V lost 6 bases, and 3 bases had no gene match. From germline, CDR1 is SGHAT and CDR2 FQNNGV. This CDR3 is 12 amino acids long.

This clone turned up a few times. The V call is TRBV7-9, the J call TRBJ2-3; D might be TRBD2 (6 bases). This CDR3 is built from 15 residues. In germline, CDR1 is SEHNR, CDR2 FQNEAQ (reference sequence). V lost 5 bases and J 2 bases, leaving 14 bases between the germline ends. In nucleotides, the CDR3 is TGTGCCAGCAGCATAGGACTAACAAACACAGATACGCAGTATTTT. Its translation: CASSIGLTNTDTQYF.

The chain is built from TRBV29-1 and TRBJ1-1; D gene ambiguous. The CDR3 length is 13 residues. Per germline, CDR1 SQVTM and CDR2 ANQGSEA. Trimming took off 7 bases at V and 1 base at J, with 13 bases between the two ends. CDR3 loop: CSGAPRGNTEAFF. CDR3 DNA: TGCAGCGGGGCCCCGCGGGGGAACACTGAAGCTTTCTTT.

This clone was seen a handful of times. This CDR3 reads CASSQRLEYTF. The CDR3 DNA follows: TGCGCCAGCAGCCAGCGGCTCGAGTACACCTTC. The rearrangement uses TRBV4-1 and TRBJ1-2; no reliable D call. The V gene's germline CDR1 is MGHRA and CDR2 YSYEKL. Trimming took 3 bases from V and 11 from J, leaving 10 bases between them. The CDR3 has 11 residues.

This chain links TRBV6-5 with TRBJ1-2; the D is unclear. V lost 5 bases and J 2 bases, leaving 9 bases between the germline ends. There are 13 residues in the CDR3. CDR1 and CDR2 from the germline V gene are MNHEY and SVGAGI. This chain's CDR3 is CASSEEANYGYTF. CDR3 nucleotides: TGTGCCAGCAGTGAGGAAGCCAACTATGGCTACACCTTC.

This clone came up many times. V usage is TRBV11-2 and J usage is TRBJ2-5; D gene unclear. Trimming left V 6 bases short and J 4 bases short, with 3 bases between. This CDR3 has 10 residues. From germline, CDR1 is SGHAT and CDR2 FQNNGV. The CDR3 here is CASSRETQYF. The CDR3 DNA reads TGTGCCAGCAGTCGAGAGACCCAGTACTTC.